The rows below give T cell receptor beta chains drawn from one sample of a study of Ad26.COV2.S vaccination and SARS-CoV-2 variants. Libraries were prepared by immunoSEQ multiplex PCR; TCRdb keeps only in-frame clonotypes and omits some of them. The sample includes roughly 350,000 clones, more than 85% seen only once; the top ten take approximately 5%. This material consisted of peripheral blood, taken in a trial of Ad26.COV2.S vaccine versus placebo. The source is a person between 18 and 65 years old who received the Ad26.COV2.S COVID-19 vaccine or a placebo. Each CDR3 is given with its conserved first and last residue. A D gene is named only where the DNA matches it firmly. Rows may omit the clone size; those that give it use once, few, many or a size class.

j_gene: TRBJ1-5
d_gene: .
v_gene: TRBV2
abundance: .
CDR3aa: CASKRLSNQPQHF
CDR3nt: TGTGCCAGCAAACGACTGAGCAATCAGCCCCAGCATTTT

j_gene: TRBJ2-7
d_gene: .
v_gene: TRBV5-1
abundance: .
CDR3aa: CASSLWGSYEQYF
CDR3nt: TGCGCCAGCAGCTTGTGGGGCTCCTACGAGCAGTACTTC

j_gene: TRBJ2-7
d_gene: TRBD1
v_gene: TRBV7-2
abundance: .
CDR3aa: CASSLLQGAGEQYF
CDR3nt: TGTGCCAGCAGCCTTCTACAGGGGGCTGGTGAGCAGTACTTC

j_gene: TRBJ2-5
d_gene: TRBD2
v_gene: TRBV7-6
abundance: .
CDR3aa: CASSATIAGGGETQYF
CDR3nt: TGTGCCAGCAGCGCAACCATAGCGGGAGGAGGAGAGACCCAGTACTTC

j_gene: TRBJ1-2
d_gene: .
v_gene: TRBV4-1
abundance: .
CDR3aa: CASSQDPRRAHNYGYTF
CDR3nt: TGCGCCAGCAGCCAAGACCCCCGCAGGGCCCACAACTATGGCTACACCTTC

j_gene: TRBJ1-6
d_gene: .
v_gene: TRBV27
abundance: .
CDR3aa: CASSPRGRRHSPLHF
CDR3nt: TGTGCCAGCAGTCCCCGGGGCAGAAGGCATTCACCCCTCCACTTT

j_gene: TRBJ2-5
d_gene: .
v_gene: TRBV3-1/TRBV3-2
abundance: .
CDR3aa: CASSQVIGSQETQYF
CDR3nt: TGTGCCAGCAGCCAAGTGATCGGCTCGCAGGAGACCCAGTACTTC

j_gene: TRBJ2-3
d_gene: TRBD1
v_gene: TRBV5-4
abundance: .
CDR3aa: CASSLGRTGLETDTQYF
CDR3nt: TGTGCCAGCAGCTTGGGCCGGACAGGCCTAGAGACAGATACGCAGTATTTT

j_gene: TRBJ2-1
d_gene: .
v_gene: TRBV7-6
abundance: .
CDR3aa: CASSFYSGSYNEQFF
CDR3nt: TGTGCCAGCAGCTTCTATAGCGGAAGCTACAATGAGCAGTTCTTC

j_gene: TRBJ2-3
d_gene: .
v_gene: TRBV2
abundance: .
CDR3aa: CASSEAWATDTQYF
CDR3nt: TGTGCCAGCAGTGAAGCCTGGGCCACAGATACGCAGTATTTT

j_gene: TRBJ2-7
d_gene: TRBD1
v_gene: TRBV7-2
abundance: .
CDR3aa: CASSLARQGYEQYF
CDR3nt: TGTGCCAGCAGCTTAGCGCGACAGGGGTACGAGCAGTACTTC

j_gene: TRBJ2-5
d_gene: .
v_gene: TRBV12-5
abundance: .
CDR3aa: CASGLPQQGYQETQYF
CDR3nt: TGTGCTAGTGGTTTGCCCCAGCAGGGGTACCAAGAGACCCAGTACTTC

j_gene: TRBJ2-5
d_gene: .
v_gene: TRBV13
abundance: .
CDR3aa: CASSLGRQETQYF
CDR3nt: TGTGCCAGCAGCTTAGGCCGTCAAGAGACCCAGTACTTC

j_gene: TRBJ2-1
d_gene: .
v_gene: TRBV20-1
abundance: .
CDR3aa: CSASSYKEQFF
CDR3nt: TGCAGTGCTAGCTCTTACAAAGAGCAGTTCTTC

j_gene: TRBJ2-1
d_gene: TRBD1
v_gene: TRBV7-3
abundance: .
CDR3aa: CASSSQGVQLSEQFF
CDR3nt: TGTGCCAGCAGCTCACAGGGGGTCCAGTTGAGTGAGCAGTTCTTC

j_gene: TRBJ1-1
d_gene: TRBD1
v_gene: TRBV10-3
abundance: .
CDR3aa: CASRGLGQGRTEAFF
CDR3nt: TGTGCCAGCCGGGGATTGGGACAGGGTAGGACTGAAGCTTTCTTT

j_gene: TRBJ2-7
d_gene: TRBD1
v_gene: TRBV6-2/TRBV6-3
abundance: .
CDR3aa: CASSFIQGDPYEQYF
CDR3nt: TGTGCCAGCAGTTTCATACAGGGGGATCCCTACGAGCAGTACTTC

j_gene: TRBJ2-5
d_gene: TRBD2
v_gene: TRBV7-2
abundance: .
CDR3aa: CASSLGAGEETQYF
CDR3nt: TGTGCCAGCAGCTTAGGAGCGGGGGAAGAGACCCAGTACTTC

j_gene: TRBJ1-5
d_gene: TRBD1
v_gene: TRBV29-1
abundance: .
CDR3aa: CSVGTGAYQPQHF
CDR3nt: TGCAGCGTTGGCACAGGGGCCTATCAGCCCCAGCATTTT

j_gene: TRBJ1-6
d_gene: .
v_gene: TRBV6-2/TRBV6-3
abundance: few
CDR3aa: CASSQTGTNSPLHF
CDR3nt: TGTGCCAGCAGTCAAACAGGGACTAATTCACCCCTCCACTTT

j_gene: TRBJ2-7
d_gene: .
v_gene: TRBV7-9
abundance: .
CDR3aa: CASTAGRDAYEQYF
CDR3nt: TGTGCCAGCACCGCAGGCCGGGATGCCTACGAGCAGTACTTC

j_gene: TRBJ2-7
d_gene: TRBD2
v_gene: TRBV19
abundance: .
CDR3aa: CASSILAGDSYEQYF
CDR3nt: TGTGCCAGTAGTATACTAGCGGGAGATTCCTACGAGCAGTACTTC

j_gene: TRBJ2-1
d_gene: TRBD2
v_gene: TRBV19
abundance: .
CDR3aa: CASKQLAGGMSSYNEQFF
CDR3nt: TGTGCCAGTAAACAACTAGCGGGAGGGATGAGCTCCTACAATGAGCAGTTCTTC

j_gene: TRBJ1-5
d_gene: TRBD1
v_gene: TRBV6-2/TRBV6-3
abundance: once
CDR3aa: CASSPLTGVNQPQHF
CDR3nt: TGTGCCAGCAGTCCCCTTACAGGGGTAAATCAGCCCCAGCATTTT

j_gene: TRBJ2-6
d_gene: .
v_gene: TRBV20-1
abundance: .
CDR3aa: CSASTGKVSGVSGANVLTF
CDR3nt: TGCAGTGCTAGTACAGGGAAAGTTAGTGGAGTCTCTGGGGCCAACGTCCTGACTTTC

j_gene: TRBJ2-5
d_gene: TRBD1
v_gene: TRBV10-1
abundance: .
CDR3aa: CASSENGPGGIETQYF
CDR3nt: TGCGCCAGCAGTGAGAACGGGCCAGGGGGTATCGAGACCCAGTACTTC

j_gene: TRBJ2-1
d_gene: TRBD1
v_gene: TRBV28
abundance: .
CDR3aa: CASRDRGYYEQFF
CDR3nt: TGTGCCAGCAGGGACAGGGGGTACTATGAGCAGTTCTTC

j_gene: TRBJ2-7
d_gene: .
v_gene: TRBV5-1
abundance: .
CDR3aa: CASSGDSYEQYF
CDR3nt: TGCGCCAGCAGCGGGGATTCCTACGAGCAGTACTTC

j_gene: TRBJ1-5
d_gene: .
v_gene: TRBV21-1
abundance: .
CDR3aa: CASSKRGNQPQHF
CDR3nt: TGTGCCAGCAGTAAAAGGGGAAATCAGCCCCAGCATTTT

j_gene: TRBJ2-5
d_gene: .
v_gene: TRBV6-5
abundance: .
CDR3aa: CASSSSWQETQYF
CDR3nt: TGTGCCAGCAGTTCGTCCTGGCAAGAGACCCAGTACTTC

j_gene: TRBJ2-7
d_gene: TRBD2
v_gene: TRBV19
abundance: .
CDR3aa: CASSIVAGGPNEQYF
CDR3nt: TGTGCCAGTAGTATCGTTGCGGGGGGGCCGAACGAGCAGTACTTC

j_gene: TRBJ1-2
d_gene: .
v_gene: TRBV28
abundance: .
CDR3aa: CASSLPPYGYTF
CDR3nt: TGTGCCAGCAGTTTGCCACCCTATGGCTACACCTTC

j_gene: TRBJ1-4
d_gene: .
v_gene: TRBV27
abundance: .
CDR3aa: CASSFLGTNEKLFF
CDR3nt: TGTGCCAGCAGTTTTTTGGGGACTAATGAAAAACTGTTTTTT

j_gene: TRBJ2-7
d_gene: TRBD1
v_gene: TRBV19
abundance: .
CDR3aa: CASSIGTGDYEQYF
CDR3nt: TGTGCCAGTAGTATTGGGACAGGGGACTACGAGCAGTACTTC

j_gene: TRBJ1-5
d_gene: .
v_gene: TRBV7-2
abundance: .
CDR3aa: CASSLTPGGPQHF
CDR3nt: TGTGCCAGCAGCTTAACGCCGGGAGGGCCCCAGCATTTT

j_gene: TRBJ1-1
d_gene: TRBD1
v_gene: TRBV3-1/TRBV3-2
abundance: once
CDR3aa: CASSPRDRGREAFF
CDR3nt: TGTGCCAGCAGCCCCCGGGACAGGGGAAGAGAAGCTTTCTTT

j_gene: TRBJ1-6
d_gene: .
v_gene: TRBV28
abundance: .
CDR3aa: CASSFLVRDKDNSPLHF
CDR3nt: TGTGCCAGCAGTTTCTTAGTTAGGGACAAAGATAATTCACCCCTCCACTTT

j_gene: TRBJ2-7
d_gene: .
v_gene: TRBV20-1
abundance: few
CDR3aa: CSASQWEKTYEQYF
CDR3nt: TGCAGTGCTAGTCAGTGGGAGAAGACCTACGAGCAGTACTTC

j_gene: TRBJ2-7
d_gene: .
v_gene: TRBV28
abundance: .
CDR3aa: CASSLPGLSSYEQYF
CDR3nt: TGTGCCAGCAGTTTACCAGGGCTTAGCTCCTACGAGCAGTACTTC

j_gene: TRBJ2-5
d_gene: .
v_gene: TRBV11-2
abundance: .
CDR3aa: CASSGRTGDGETQYF
CDR3nt: TGTGCCAGCAGCGGAAGGACTGGGGACGGGGAGACCCAGTACTTC

j_gene: TRBJ2-3
d_gene: TRBD2
v_gene: TRBV2
abundance: .
CDR3aa: CASSLAGTDTQYF
CDR3nt: TGTGCCAGCAGCCTAGCGGGAACAGATACGCAGTATTTT

j_gene: TRBJ2-5
d_gene: .
v_gene: TRBV27
abundance: .
CDR3aa: CASSLFGVGETQYF
CDR3nt: TGTGCCAGCAGTTTATTTGGGGTGGGAGAGACCCAGTACTTC

j_gene: TRBJ1-5
d_gene: .
v_gene: TRBV28
abundance: .
CDR3aa: CASSPGRNQPQHF
CDR3nt: TGTGCCAGCAGTCCCGGTCGCAATCAGCCCCAGCATTTT

j_gene: TRBJ1-1
d_gene: .
v_gene: TRBV28
abundance: .
CDR3aa: CASSLGQLEAFF
CDR3nt: TGTGCCAGCAGTTTAGGACAGCTTGAAGCTTTCTTT

j_gene: TRBJ2-1
d_gene: TRBD2
v_gene: TRBV7-9
abundance: .
CDR3aa: CASSLGGTSPYNEQFF
CDR3nt: TGTGCCAGCAGCTTAGGAGGGACTAGCCCCTACAATGAGCAGTTCTTC

j_gene: TRBJ1-2
d_gene: TRBD1
v_gene: TRBV5-1
abundance: .
CDR3aa: CASSEGQVASYGYTF
CDR3nt: TGCGCCAGCAGCGAGGGACAGGTAGCATCCTATGGCTACACCTTC

j_gene: TRBJ2-1
d_gene: TRBD1
v_gene: TRBV10-1
abundance: .
CDR3aa: CAPKQGGIDEQFF
CDR3nt: TGCGCTCCCAAACAAGGGGGCATCGATGAGCAGTTCTTC

j_gene: TRBJ2-5
d_gene: TRBD1
v_gene: TRBV5-5
abundance: .
CDR3aa: CASSFYGTGQETQYF
CDR3nt: TGTGCCAGCAGCTTCTACGGGACAGGGCAAGAGACCCAGTACTTC

j_gene: TRBJ1-2
d_gene: TRBD1
v_gene: TRBV6-5
abundance: .
CDR3aa: CASSYRDRDGYTF
CDR3nt: TGTGCCAGCAGTTACAGGGACAGGGATGGCTACACCTTC

j_gene: TRBJ2-7
d_gene: TRBD2
v_gene: TRBV29-1
abundance: .
CDR3aa: CSVPGGGPGYEQYF
CDR3nt: TGCAGCGTCCCCGGGGGGGGGCCGGGGTACGAGCAGTACTTC